The 32 T cell receptor beta chains listed next were all sequenced from one sample in a study of cytomegalovirus exposure and HLA in healthy donors. Primers: 60 Vbeta forward and 13 Jbeta reverse. Clones were sequenced by immunoSEQ multiplex PCR, and TCRdb holds only the in-frame ones, with some missing. The data show more than 150,000 clones, 76% seen once. The sequencing input was PBMCs. The receptors derive from a young woman in good health and CMV-seropositive.

This sequence joins TRBV7-2 and TRBJ1-4; 10 bases are a match to TRBD1. Germline V gene lookup returns CDR1 SGHTA and CDR2 FQGNSA. This CDR3 region has 15 residues. Trimming at V came to 5 bases and at J to 7 bases, leaving 7 bases not matched to a gene. CDR3 nucleotide sequence: TGTGCCAGCAGCCGACAGGGGGCTGGGGGTGAAAAACTGTTTTTT. Its protein is CASSRQGAGGEKLFF.

This chain uses TRBV9 with TRBJ2-3; the match to TRBD1 covers 7 bases. The CDR3 length is 14 residues. In germline, CDR1 is SGDLS, CDR2 YYNGEE. V lost 2 bases and J lost 3; bases outside the gene matches: 3. CDR3 in DNA: TGTGCCAGCAGCGTTTCACAGGGGACAGATACGCAGTATTTT. The encoded protein is CASSVSQGTDTQYF.

The chain links TRBV5-1 to TRBJ2-7; TRBD1 matches at 9 bases. The CDR3 sequence is 12 residues long. With 4 bases clipped from V and 4 bases from J, the junction kept 0 bases outside the gene matches. Germline assignment: CDR1 SGHRS and CDR2 YFSETQ. The CDR3 spells CASSGQGYEQYF. In DNA, the CDR3 is TGCGCCAGCAGCGGACAGGGGTACGAGCAGTACTTC.

This clone has only a few counts. The chain combines TRBV6-6 with TRBJ1-3, with 9 bases fitting TRBD1. This CDR3 is 15 amino acids long. Germline trimming cut 6 bases from V and 7 bases from J; bases unmatched to any gene: 10. Germline assignment: CDR1 MNHNY and CDR2 SVGAGI (reference sequence). CDR3 amino acids: CASSSPGQGSNTIYF. CDR3 sequence (DNA): TGTGCCAGCAGCTCCCCGGGACAGGGATCGAACACCATATATTTT.

This sequence joins TRBV28 and TRBJ1-4; D gene uncertain. V was pared by 5 bases and J by 11 bases, with 9 bases between. This CDR3 has 11 residues. Germline-derived CDR1 and CDR2 are MDHEN and SYDVKM. CDR3 in DNA: TGTGCCAGCAGTCACAGATCGAAACTGTTTTTT. This codes for CASSHRSKLFF.

The chain employs TRBV5-1 and TRBJ2-1, with 9 bases fitting TRBD2. Germline lookup yields CDR1 SGHRS and CDR2 YFSETQ. V trimming: 0 bases; J trimming: 8 bases; junction bases outside the gene matches: 12. The CDR3 is 17 residues long. The CDR3 region has the DNA TGCGCCAGCAGCTTGGCCGGGACTAGCAACTTCGCCCATGAGCAGTTCTTC. Its translation: CASSLAGTSNFAHEQFF.

The J gene is TRBJ1-4, the V gene TRBV9; D is perhaps TRBD1 (5 bases). The CDR3 covers 14 residues. The germline V gene encodes CDR1 SGDLS and CDR2 YYNGEE. Trimming removed 4 bases at V and 8 bases at J, with 15 bases between. CDR3: CASSPQVGAEKLFF. The DNA for the CDR3 is TGTGCCAGCAGCCCCCAAGTAGGGGCCGAAAAACTGTTTTTT.

The sample holds a few counts of this clone. At the DNA level, this CDR3 is encoded by other sequences in the same sample as well. The chain combines TRBV27 with TRBJ2-7, with D tentatively TRBD2 (5 bases). Between the trimmed V and J ends, which lost 4 bases and 0 bases, there was a span of 10 bases. Looked up from germline, CDR1 is MNHEY and CDR2 is SMNVEV (reference sequence). There are 14 residues in the CDR3. The CDR3: CASSSTGISYEQYF. Written as DNA, the CDR3 is TGTGCCAGCAGTTCGACCGGGATCTCCTACGAGCAGTACTTC.

The chain carries TRBV28 and TRBJ1-2; D unclear. V was clipped by 3 bases and J by 4 bases, with 6 bases between them. The CDR3 length is 12 residues. Germline values: CDR1 MDHEN, CDR2 SYDVKM. The CDR3 DNA is TGTGCCAGCAGTTTTGGACTCTATGGCTACACCTTC. Amino acids: CASSFGLYGYTF.

The gene calls are TRBV4-3 and TRBJ2-4; TRBD2 matches 12 bases. Trimming took 4 bases from V and 1 from J; bases not matched to a gene: 11. Germline V lookup: CDR1 LGHNA, CDR2 YSLEER. The CDR3 extends over 19 amino acids. In DNA, the CDR3 is TGCGCCAGCAGCCCGAGTCTAGCGGGGGGGCATGCGGCCAAAAACATTCAGTACTTC. Translated: CASSPSLAGGHAAKNIQYF.

The J gene is TRBJ1-3, the V gene TRBV5-6, with 8 positions matching TRBD1. This CDR3 has 16 residues. J lost 4 bases, V lost 4 bases, and 10 bases had no gene match. From germline, CDR1 is SGHDT and CDR2 YYEEEE. The CDR3 is CASSRTGTLAGNTIYF. The CDR3 DNA reads TGTGCCAGCAGCCGGACAGGGACCTTGGCGGGAAACACCATATATTTT.

The chain combines TRBV2 with TRBJ2-5, with TRBD2 as a possible D gene (7 bases). CDR3 length: 15 amino acids. Germline values: CDR1 SNHLY, CDR2 FYNNEI. Trimming left V 8 bases short and J 7 bases short, with 23 bases between. The CDR3 sequence: CASRGQRGPAGTQYF. The DNA for the CDR3 is TGTGCCAGCCGGGGGCAGCGGGGTCCAGCGGGGACCCAGTACTTC.

The table lists this clone with a count of one. This chain links TRBV6-1 with TRBJ2-7, with D possibly matching TRBD2 (6 bases). The CDR3 covers 14 residues. V lost 6 bases to trimming and J lost 3 bases, with 15 bases between them. CDR1 and CDR2 from the germline V gene are MNHNS and SASEGT. CDR3 protein: CASSADRGFYEQYF. CDR3 DNA: TGTGCCAGCAGCGCGGATCGGGGGTTCTACGAGCAGTACTTC.

The chain uses TRBV19 and TRBJ2-1; D may be TRBD1 (5 bases). This CDR3 is built from 18 residues. CDR1 LNHDA and CDR2 SQIVND come from the germline V gene (reference sequence). Trimming left V 2 bases short and J 4 bases short, with 21 bases between. The CDR3 here is CASSIRLGGAPVYNEQFF. Here the CDR3 DNA reads TGTGCCAGTAGTATAAGATTAGGTGGGGCGCCCGTATACAATGAGCAGTTCTTC.

Details on this clone: This specimen includes other DNA sequences encoding the same CDR3. As DNA, the CDR3 is TGTGCCAGCAGTGAAGTAGCGTCGGGGGGAGATACGCAGTATTTT. Translating gives CASSEVASGGDTQYF. V usage is TRBV2 and J usage is TRBJ2-3, with TRBD2 matching over 7 bases. Germline V gene sequence: CDR1 SNHLY, CDR2 FYNNEI. CDR3 length: 15 residues. J lost 5 bases, V lost 1 base, and 6 bases had no gene match. Complete variable domain (other parts from reference TRBV2 and TRBJ2-3): EPEVTQTPSHQVTQMGQEVILRCVPISNHLYFYWYRQILGQKVEFLVSFYNNEISEKSEIFDDQFSVERPDGSNFTLKIRSTKLEDSAMYFCASSEVASGGDTQYFGPGTRLTVL.

The chain combines TRBV6-1 with TRBJ1-5; D is uncertain. Germline CDR1 MNHNS, CDR2 SASEGT. The CDR3 contains 15 residues. Between the trimmed V and J ends, which lost 3 bases and 0 bases, there was a span of 9 bases. The CDR3 nucleotides read TGTGCCAGCAGTGATCGGGGTTATAGCAATCAGCCCCAGCATTTT. It specifies CASSDRGYSNQPQHF.

The gene calls are TRBV19 and TRBJ2-7; TRBD2 might be the D (6 bases). This CDR3 has 15 residues. Germline V gene data show CDR1 as LNHDA and CDR2 as SQIVND (reference sequence). Between the trimmed V and J ends, which lost 6 bases and 0 bases, there was a span of 15 bases. Here the CDR3 reads CASSRGAGLSYEQYF. Written as DNA, the CDR3 is TGTGCCAGTAGCCGGGGAGCGGGTCTCTCCTACGAGCAGTACTTC.

This clone was picked up a small number of times. The chain has TRBV19 and TRBJ2-5; perhaps TRBD2 as D (6 bases). CDR3 size: 13 residues. With 5 bases removed from V and 5 bases from J, the gap between germline ends came to 12 bases. Germline V gene sequence: CDR1 LNHDA, CDR2 SQIVND (reference sequence). CDR3 bases: TGTGCCAGTAGTGGAGGGGCTTCGGAGACCCAGTACTTC. This encodes CASSGGASETQYF.

V gene TRBV7-2 combines with J gene TRBJ2-7, with TRBD1 identical over 9 bases. This CDR3 contains 15 residues. From germline, CDR1 is SGHTA and CDR2 FQGNSA. Germline trimming cut 2 bases from V and 7 bases from J; bases unmatched to any gene: 9. CDR3 in amino acids: CASSLTGGAVGEQYF. The CDR3 nucleotides read TGTGCCAGCAGCTTAACAGGGGGCGCAGTGGGTGAGCAGTACTTC.

The chain couples TRBV6-6 to TRBJ2-7; D is possibly TRBD1 (6 bases). The CDR3 contains 14 residues. V was shortened by 5 bases and J by 2 bases, with 13 bases between the two germline ends. CDR1 is MNHNY, CDR2 SVGAGI, per germline (reference sequence). As DNA, the CDR3 is TGTGCCAGCAGTCCCCGACAGGTTGCCTACGAGCAGTACTTC. It translates to CASSPRQVAYEQYF.

The gene calls are TRBV7-9 and TRBJ1-2, with TRBD1 matching over 9 bases. This CDR3 spans 15 amino acids. CDR1 SEHNR and CDR2 FQNEAQ come from the germline V gene (reference sequence). Unmatched junction bases numbered 7, after V lost 4 bases and J lost 4 bases. This CDR3 is CASSSPGQGGYGYTF. The DNA of the CDR3 is TGTGCCAGCAGCTCTCCGGGACAGGGAGGCTATGGCTACACCTTC.

The J gene is TRBJ2-5, the V gene TRBV19; a weak D match, TRBD2 (6 bases). V gave up 3 bases and J gave up 5 bases, with 16 bases separating them. CDR3 length: 15 amino acids. CDR1 is LNHDA and CDR2 is SQIVND in the germline V gene (reference sequence). This CDR3 is CASSMGRGAGETQYF. The CDR3, as DNA: TGTGCCAGTAGTATGGGACGAGGGGCGGGGGAGACCCAGTACTTC.

The chain recombines TRBV19 with TRBJ2-7; D not resolved. CDR1 and CDR2 (germline): LNHDA, SQIVND (reference sequence). The CDR3 totals 14 residues. V shed 5 bases and J shed 0 bases, with 11 bases lying between them. CDR3 in DNA: TGTGCCAGTAGTTCAGACTGGAACTCCTACGAGCAGTACTTC. It yields the protein CASSSDWNSYEQYF.

The CDR3 DNA follows: TGTGCCAGCAGATATCGTAGCACAGATACGCAGTATTTT. Protein product: CASRYRSTDTQYF. The chain uses TRBV7-8 and TRBJ2-3; D gene unclear. This CDR3 contains 13 residues. V gave up 6 bases and J gave up 0 bases, with 7 bases separating them. Germline V gives CDR1 SGHVS, CDR2 FQNEAQ.

The chain employs TRBV6-5 and TRBJ2-7, with TRBD2 matching 7 bases. The V gene end was trimmed by 0 bases and the J gene end by 4 bases; junction bases not matched to a gene: 9. The CDR3 spans 16 residues. Per the germline V gene, CDR1 is MNHEY and CDR2 is SVGAGI. CDR3 in DNA: TGTGCCAGCAGTTACTCGTTCGGGTCGGGGGGTTACGAGCAGTACTTC. Encoded protein: CASSYSFGSGGYEQYF.

V gene TRBV28 combines with J gene TRBJ2-7; the match to TRBD1 covers 9 bases. Trimming at V came to 5 bases and at J to 5 bases, leaving 10 bases not matched to a gene. CDR1 MDHEN and CDR2 SYDVKM come from the germline V gene. The CDR3 runs to 15 residues. The CDR3 DNA is TGTGCCAGCAGTATAGGACAGGGGAATGTGCACGAGCAGTACTTC. This codes for CASSIGQGNVHEQYF.

In its sample, this clone was seen a few times. V and J are TRBV5-1 and TRBJ1-6, with D hard to call. CDR1 SGHRS and CDR2 YFSETQ come from the germline V gene. Trimming shortened V by 1 base and J by 14 bases, and 10 bases separated the two germline ends. The length of the CDR3 is 12 residues. CDR3 nucleotides: TGCGCCAGCAGCTTGCGGAGCGGGGCCCTCCACTTT. Residues: CASSLRSGALHF.

V gene TRBV27 combines with J gene TRBJ2-1, with 8 bases lining up with TRBD1. Germline CDR1 is MNHEY and CDR2 is SMNVEV (reference sequence). V was clipped by 4 bases and J by 0 bases; unmatched bases: 2. This CDR3 region has 15 residues. In DNA, the CDR3 is TGTGCCAGCAGTTGGGGGACAGGCTCCTACAATGAGCAGTTCTTC. Its translation: CASSWGTGSYNEQFF.

The CDR3 protein is CASSFSGAGSNQPQHF. CDR3 DNA: TGTGCCAGCAGCTTTAGCGGGGCAGGGAGCAATCAGCCCCAGCATTTT. The V call is TRBV11-2, the J call TRBJ1-5; possibly TRBD1 for D (5 bases). The germline V gene encodes CDR1 SGHAT and CDR2 FQNNGV. The CDR3 covers 16 residues. V dropped 3 bases and J dropped 1 base, with 13 bases sitting between them.

The chain has TRBV27 and TRBJ2-5, with TRBD2 identical over 12 bases. The J call is uncertain, as TRBJ2-7 better fits the DNA end. This CDR3 contains 15 residues. In germline, CDR1 is MNHEY, CDR2 SMNVEV (reference sequence). The CDR3 is CASSPTSGGPYEQYF. The CDR3 DNA reads TGTGCCAGCAGCCCGACTAGCGGGGGTCCCTACGAGCAGTACTTC.

This clone was counted a single time. Other DNA variants within this sample encode the same CDR3. The chain carries TRBV6-5 and TRBJ1-2; possible D gene TRBD1, 5 bases. Germline V lookup: CDR1 MNHEY, CDR2 SVGAGI. V lost 0 bases, J lost 2 bases, and 10 bases lay in between. The CDR3 contains 15 residues. The CDR3 nucleotides are TGTGCCAGCAGTTACTCGGGGCAGGGAAACTATGGCTACACCTTC. Translated, it gives CASSYSGQGNYGYTF.

The rearrangement joins TRBV9 to TRBJ1-3, with a tentative D call TRBD1 (5 bases). V dropped 0 bases and J dropped 2 bases, with 12 bases sitting between them. CDR3 size: 16 residues. Germline V lookup: CDR1 SGDLS, CDR2 YYNGEE. CDR3 amino acids: CASSVDRRGAGNTIYF. DNA for the CDR3: TGTGCCAGCAGCGTAGATCGTCGGGGGGCTGGAAACACCATATATTTT.